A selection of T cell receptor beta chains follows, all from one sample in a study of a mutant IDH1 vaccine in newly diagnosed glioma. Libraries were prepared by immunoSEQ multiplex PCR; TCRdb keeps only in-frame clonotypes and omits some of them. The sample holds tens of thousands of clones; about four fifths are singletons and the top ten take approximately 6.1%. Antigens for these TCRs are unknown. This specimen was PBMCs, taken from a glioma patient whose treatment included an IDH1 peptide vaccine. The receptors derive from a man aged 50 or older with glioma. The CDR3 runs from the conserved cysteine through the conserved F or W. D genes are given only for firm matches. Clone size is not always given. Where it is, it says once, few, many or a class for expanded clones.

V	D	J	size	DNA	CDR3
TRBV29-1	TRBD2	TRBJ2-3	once	TGCAGCGTTGTTGCGGGAGGGACTTTAATGAATACGCAGTATTTT	CSVVAGGTLMNTQYF
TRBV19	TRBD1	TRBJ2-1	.	TGTGCCAGTAGTATAGGACAGGGGGTGGATGAGCAGTTCTTC	CASSIGQGVDEQFF
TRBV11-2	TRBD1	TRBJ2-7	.	TGTGCCAGCAGCGCGGACAGGACCTACGAGCAGTACTTC	CASSADRTYEQYF
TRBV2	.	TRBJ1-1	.	TGTGCCAGCAGGGTGACGGGGTACGCGAACACTGAAGCTTTCTTT	CASRVTGYANTEAFF
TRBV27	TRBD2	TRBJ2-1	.	TGTGCCAGCAACCTTTATCCGGGAGGCCATGAGCAGTTCTTC	CASNLYPGGHEQFF
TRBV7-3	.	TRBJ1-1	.	TGTGCCAGCAGCGTCCGGGAGGGTTTGGGCACTGAAGCTTTCTTT	CASSVREGLGTEAFF
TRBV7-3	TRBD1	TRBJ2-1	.	TGTGCCAGCCGCGCCGGGACAGGATACAATGAGCAGTTCTTC	CASRAGTGYNEQFF
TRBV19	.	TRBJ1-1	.	TGTGCCAGCAAAGCCGAAGCTGAAGCTTTCTTT	CASKAEAEAFF
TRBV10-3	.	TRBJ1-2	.	TGTGCCATCAGCCGTGACAGAGTCGCTAACTATGGCTACACCTTC	CAISRDRVANYGYTF
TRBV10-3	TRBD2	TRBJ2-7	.	TGTGCCATCAGTGAGGGAGCCGGGACTAGCGGGAGTGGGGAGCAGTACTTC	CAISEGAGTSGSGEQYF
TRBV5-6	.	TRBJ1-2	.	TGTGCCAGCAGCTTGGTCGGGGGTAACTATGGCTACACCTTC	CASSLVGGNYGYTF
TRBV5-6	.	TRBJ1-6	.	TGTGCCAGCAGCTTTTCGGGACGAACACCGAATTCACCCCTCCACTTT	CASSFSGRTPNSPLHF
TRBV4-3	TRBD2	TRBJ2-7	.	TGCGCCAGCAGCCCAACTAGCGGCCGGGACTACGAGCAGTACTTC	CASSPTSGRDYEQYF
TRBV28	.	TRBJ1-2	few	TGTGCCAGCAGTTTAATTCCTGGGGGCTACACCTTC	CASSLIPGGYTF
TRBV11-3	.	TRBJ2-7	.	TGTGCCAGCAGCGCTCCCGGGCCTTTCTACGAGCAGTACTTC	CASSAPGPFYEQYF
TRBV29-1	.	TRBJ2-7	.	TGCAGCGTCGCCTGGACTTCCTACGAGCAGTACTTC	CSVAWTSYEQYF
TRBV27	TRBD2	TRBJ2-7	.	TGTGCCAGCAGTTTACTAGCGGGAGGGTACGAGCAGTACTTC	CASSLLAGGYEQYF
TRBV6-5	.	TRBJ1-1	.	TGTGCCAGCAGCATGGACAGCAACACTGAAGCTTTCTTT	CASSMDSNTEAFF
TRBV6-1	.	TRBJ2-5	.	TGTGCCAGCAGGCGAACGGTAGGGCCCTTCGAGACCCAGTACTTC	CASRRTVGPFETQYF
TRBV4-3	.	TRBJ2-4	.	TGCGCCAGCAGCCAATATGGTACCGGGTCCCACCGTAACATTCAGTACTTC	CASSQYGTGSHRNIQYF
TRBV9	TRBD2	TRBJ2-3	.	TGTGCCAGCAGCGTTGGGAGGGAAGATACGCAGTATTTT	CASSVGREDTQYF
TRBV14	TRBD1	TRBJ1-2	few	TGTGCCAGCAGCCAAGATAGTTGGGACAGCTATGGCTACACCTTC	CASSQDSWDSYGYTF
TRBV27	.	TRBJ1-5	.	TGTGCCAGCAGTACATCGTGGGGTCAGCCCCAGCATTTT	CASSTSWGQPQHF
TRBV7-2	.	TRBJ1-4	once	TGTGCCAGCAGCTTAGTCGAGTACGGAAAACTGTTTTTT	CASSLVEYGKLFF
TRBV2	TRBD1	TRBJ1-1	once	TGTGCCAGCACGGAGCGCAGGGGGGGGAACACTGAAGCTTTCTTT	CASTERRGGNTEAFF
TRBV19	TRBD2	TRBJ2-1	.	TGTGCCAGTAGCCCCGTGGGGCGGGAGTGGAATGAGCAGTTCTTC	CASSPVGREWNEQFF
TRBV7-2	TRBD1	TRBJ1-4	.	TGTGCCAGCAGCTTAGTTTATAGGTCGGGGACAGACGAAAAACTGTTTTTT	CASSLVYRSGTDEKLFF
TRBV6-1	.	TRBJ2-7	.	TGTGCCAGCAGTGAAAGGGGAGAGCAGTACTTC	CASSERGEQYF
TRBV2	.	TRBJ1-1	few	TGTGCCAGCAGGTCCCCTACAAACCGCGAAGCTTTCTTT	CASRSPTNREAFF
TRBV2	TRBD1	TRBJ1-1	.	TGTGCCAGCAGTCTCCGGGACAGGGGGCGAAAAGCTTTCTTT	CASSLRDRGRKAFF
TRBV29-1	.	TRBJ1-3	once	TGCAGCGCCGCTGAAACAGAAGGAAACACCATATATTTT	CSAAETEGNTIYF
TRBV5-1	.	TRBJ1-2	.	TGCGCCAGCAGCCCGAGGACAGACGCCCTAGTCTATGGCTACACCTTC	CASSPRTDALVYGYTF
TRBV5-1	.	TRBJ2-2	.	TGCGCCAGCAGCTTCAAGGGCCCCGGGGAGCTGTTTTTT	CASSFKGPGELFF
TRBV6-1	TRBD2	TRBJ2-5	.	TGTGCCAGCAGTGATCTCGGGGGGGGCAAAGAGACCCAGTACTTC	CASSDLGGGKETQYF
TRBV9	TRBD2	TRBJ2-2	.	TGTGCCAGCAGCGTCGGACTAGCGGGAGGCGGGGAGCTGTTTTTT	CASSVGLAGGGELFF
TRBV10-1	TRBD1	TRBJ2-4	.	TGCGCCAGCAGTGAGTCCCGACAGGGGAAGAACATTCAGTACTTC	CASSESRQGKNIQYF
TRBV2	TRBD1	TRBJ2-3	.	TGTGCCAGCAGTTATACAGGGGGCGGGGCAGATACGCAGTATTTT	CASSYTGGGADTQYF